Following are 3 T cell receptor beta chains from one sample sequenced in a study of cytomegalovirus exposure and HLA in healthy donors. The PCR employed 60 Vbeta primers together with 13 Jbeta primers. This table comes from immunoSEQ multiplex PCR, and its TCRdb copy is limited to in-frame clones, with some not included. Of some 190,000 clones in the sample, 77% were seen once. The material sequenced was PBMCs. These receptors came from a man aged 18 to 35 in good health and CMV-seronegative.

The rearrangement uses TRBV4-3 and TRBJ2-1, with 11 nucleotides matching TRBD1. The CDR3 covers 16 residues. V shed 4 bases, J shed 3 bases, and the junction held 5 bases outside the gene matches. CDR1 and CDR2 (germline): LGHNA, YSLEER. The CDR3 sequence is CASSPRGTGGYNEQFF. The CDR3, as DNA: TGCGCCAGCAGCCCCCGGGGGACAGGGGGCTACAATGAGCAGTTCTTC.

This chain links TRBV5-6 with TRBJ2-1; 8 bases agree with TRBD2. V shed 3 bases and J 4 bases; nucleotides not matched to a gene: 6. CDR1 is SGHDT and CDR2 is YYEEEE in the germline V gene. This CDR3 is 15 amino acids long. The CDR3 here is CASSWAGGGYNEQFF. CDR3 in DNA: TGTGCCAGCAGCTGGGCCGGGGGGGGGTACAATGAGCAGTTCTTC.

The V call is TRBV5-6, the J call TRBJ2-3; TRBD1 aligns across 8 bases. This CDR3 is built from 18 residues. V lost 6 bases, J lost 2 bases, and 17 bases stayed unmatched. Per germline, CDR1 SGHDT and CDR2 YYEEEE. The CDR3 reads CASITKRQGRWDTDTQYF. As DNA, the CDR3 is TGTGCCAGCATCACGAAGAGACAGGGGCGCTGGGACACAGATACGCAGTATTTT.